This T cell receptor beta chain was observed in a study of identifying expanded T cells in peripheral blood. TCRdb's table, derived via immunoSEQ multiplex PCR, lists solely in-frame clones and lacks some. This table holds 95,000 to 100,000 clones, roughly 89% found once. Whole-study results and caveats: Across healthy donors, higher total template counts meant significantly greater roughly 2-week count variance. Differentially abundant clones: 0.95 to 1.5 between replicates, 16.4 at 2 to 3 weeks, around 19 at four.

Collection occurred without any documented infections or immune events in donors. With regard to this clone: The antigen remains undetermined.

This TCR derives from a person aged 18-70 years in good health. Sequencing input: blood.

CDR3 loop: CASSPSGGSQPQHF. The CDR3 DNA reads as TGTGCCAGCAGCCCCTCCGGGGGTAGTCAGCCCCAGCATTTT. The chain uses TRBV7-6 and TRBJ1-5, with D maybe TRBD1 (5 bases). Trimming left V 5 bases short and J 6 bases short, with 14 bases between. The CDR3 runs 14 residues. Germline V lookup: CDR1 SGHVS, CDR2 FNYEAQ.